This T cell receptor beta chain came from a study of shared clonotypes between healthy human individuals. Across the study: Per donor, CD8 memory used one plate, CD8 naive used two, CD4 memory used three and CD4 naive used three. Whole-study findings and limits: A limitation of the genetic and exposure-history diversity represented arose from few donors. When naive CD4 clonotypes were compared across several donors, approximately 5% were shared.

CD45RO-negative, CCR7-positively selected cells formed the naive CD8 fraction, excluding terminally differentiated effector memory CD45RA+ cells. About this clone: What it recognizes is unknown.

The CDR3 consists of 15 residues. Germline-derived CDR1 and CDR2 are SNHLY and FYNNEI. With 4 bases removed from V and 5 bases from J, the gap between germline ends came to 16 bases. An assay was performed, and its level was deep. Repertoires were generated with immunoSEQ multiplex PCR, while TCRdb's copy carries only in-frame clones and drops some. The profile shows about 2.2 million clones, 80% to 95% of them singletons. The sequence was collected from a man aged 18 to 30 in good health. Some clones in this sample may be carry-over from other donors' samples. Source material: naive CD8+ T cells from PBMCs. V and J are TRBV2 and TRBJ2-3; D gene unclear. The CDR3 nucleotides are TGTGCCAGCAGTGTTAGGTCGGAAAATGGAGATACGCAGTATTTT. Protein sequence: CASSVRSENGDTQYF.